A selection of T cell receptor beta chains follows, all from one sample in a study of blood T cell repertoires in COVID-19. Clones were read by immunoSEQ multiplex PCR, and TCRdb kept only the in-frame ones, dropping some. The data hold around 25,000 clones, with 89% observed a single time. The specimen was peripheral blood. The receptors stem from a human donor in a cohort sampled during active COVID-19. Both conserved end residues are part of each CDR3. A D gene is named only where the DNA matches it firmly. The size field is filled for only some rows; it gives once, few, many or a size class.

d_call | j_call | v_call | cdr3_length | clone_size | cdr3_aa | cdr3_nt
TRBD1 | TRBJ2-1 | TRBV4-2 | 16 | - | CASSQGDDRGLGEQFF | TGTGCCAGCAGCCAAGGCGACGACAGGGGGCTTGGTGAGCAGTTCTTC
TRBD2 | TRBJ2-1 | TRBV11-2 | 19 | - | CASSFTSSYSGGALNEQFF | TGTGCCAGCAGCTTCACGTCCTCTTATAGCGGGGGGGCCTTGAATGAGCAGTTCTTC
TRBD1 | TRBJ1-2 | TRBV10-3 | 14 | - | CAITGGTETYGYTF | TGTGCCATCACGGGAGGGACAGAGACCTATGGCTACACCTTC
- | TRBJ2-1 | TRBV6-4 | 13 | - | CASSDSGGNEQFF | TGTGCCAGCAGTGACTCAGGGGGCAATGAGCAGTTCTTC
TRBD1 | TRBJ2-5 | TRBV5-1 | 14 | - | CASSLADRGKTQYF | TGCGCCAGCAGCTTGGCCGACAGGGGGAAGACCCAGTACTTC
TRBD1 | TRBJ1-6 | TRBV7-2 | 15 | - | CASSSGTGGRSPLHF | TGTGCCAGCAGCTCAGGGACAGGGGGTAGATCACCCCTCCACTTT
TRBD2 | TRBJ2-5 | TRBV5-1 | 16 | - | CASSLEGTSGLETQYF | TGCGCCAGCAGCTTGGAGGGGACTAGCGGATTGGAGACCCAGTACTTC
TRBD2 | TRBJ2-7 | TRBV6-2/TRBV6-3 | 16 | once | CASSRGRTSGGYEQYF | TGTGCCAGCAGTAGAGGCAGGACTAGCGGGGGATACGAGCAGTACTTC
TRBD1 | TRBJ1-2 | TRBV7-2 | 14 | - | CASSPGFRGWGYTF | TGTGCCAGCAGCCCAGGATTCAGGGGGTGGGGCTACACCTTC
- | TRBJ2-3 | TRBV27 | 14 | - | CASSGGTRTDTQYF | TGTGCCAGCTCGGGCGGGACCCGCACAGATACGCAGTATTTT
- | TRBJ1-1 | TRBV10-1 | 13 | - | CASSDPDSRGAFF | TGCGCCAGCAGTGACCCGGACAGTCGGGGAGCTTTCTTT
- | TRBJ2-1 | TRBV7-8 | 15 | - | CASSSRSSSYNEQFF | TGTGCCAGCAGCTCGCGGAGCAGCTCCTACAATGAGCAGTTCTTC
- | TRBJ1-5 | TRBV11-2 | 15 | - | CASSLDLGSFQPQHF | TGTGCCAGCAGCTTAGATCTGGGCAGTTTTCAGCCCCAGCATTTT
- | TRBJ1-5 | TRBV4-3 | 16 | - | CASSQDLSATRQPQHF | TGCGCCAGCAGCCAAGATCTGTCCGCGACACGTCAGCCCCAGCATTTT
- | TRBJ1-1 | TRBV6-5 | 12 | - | CASNLVRTEAFF | TGTGCCAGCAATCTTGTCCGCACTGAAGCTTTCTTT
- | TRBJ2-5 | TRBV30 | 14 | once | CAWIRFPGGETQYF | TGTGCCTGGATACGGTTTCCGGGTGGTGAAACCCAGTACTTC
TRBD2 | TRBJ2-5 | TRBV28 | 19 | - | CASSFSPRRAGGRQETQYF | TGTGCCAGCAGTTTCTCGCCTCGGAGAGCGGGGGGGAGGCAAGAGACCCAGTACTTC
TRBD1 | TRBJ1-2 | TRBV28 | 18 | - | CASSLSGTGVLANYGYTF | TGTGCCAGCAGTTTGAGTGGGACAGGGGTTTTGGCTAACTATGGCTACACCTTC
- | TRBJ2-2 | TRBV9 | 16 | - | CASSVRQHANTGELFF | TGTGCCAGCAGCGTTAGACAGCACGCGAACACCGGGGAGCTGTTTTTT
TRBD1 | TRBJ2-5 | TRBV6-5 | 16 | - | CASSYSGTGVGETQYF | TGTGCCAGCAGTTACTCCGGGACAGGGGTTGGAGAGACCCAGTACTTC
- | TRBJ1-5 | TRBV28 | 15 | - | CASSTQKNSNQPQHF | TGTGCCAGCAGTACACAGAAAAATAGCAATCAGCCCCAGCATTTT
TRBD1 | TRBJ2-2 | TRBV3-1/TRBV3-2 | 15 | - | CASSQMRGRTGELFF | TGTGCCAGCAGCCAAATGAGGGGGCGCACCGGGGAGCTGTTTTTT
TRBD2 | TRBJ2-3 | TRBV11-3 | 18 | once | CASSPGLAGGPRINTQYF | TGTGCCAGCAGCCCGGGACTAGCGGGGGGGCCTAGGATAAATACGCAGTATTTT
TRBD2 | TRBJ2-3 | TRBV19 | 15 | - | CASTSGGTSTDTQYF | TGTGCCAGTACTAGCGGGGGCACCAGCACAGATACGCAGTATTTT
- | TRBJ2-1 | TRBV5-4 | 14 | - | CASTSGGGYNEQFF | TGTGCCAGCACCTCTGGGGGAGGCTACAATGAGCAGTTCTTC
- | TRBJ2-2 | TRBV19 | 14 | - | CASKISWSTGELFF | TGTGCCAGTAAGATCAGCTGGAGCACCGGGGAGCTGTTTTTT
TRBD1 | TRBJ1-5 | TRBV6-6 | 15 | - | CASQEQGAGNQPQHF | TGTGCCAGCCAAGAACAGGGGGCGGGCAATCAGCCCCAGCATTTT
TRBD2 | TRBJ2-4 | TRBV5-4 | 16 | - | CASSLQRGGPKNIQYF | TGTGCCAGCAGCTTACAGCGGGGGGGGCCCAAAAACATTCAGTACTTC
TRBD1 | TRBJ2-7 | TRBV6-1 | 15 | - | CASSERGQPLSEQYF | TGTGCCAGCAGTGAAAGGGGACAGCCTCTCAGCGAGCAGTACTTC
- | TRBJ2-6 | TRBV7-6 | 18 | - | CASSLVQGVNSGANVLTF | TGTGCCAGCAGCTTAGTACAGGGCGTAAACTCTGGGGCCAACGTCCTGACTTTC
- | TRBJ2-5 | TRBV5-4 | 12 | - | CASSGHRETQYF | TGTGCCAGCAGCGGTCACAGGGAGACCCAGTACTTC
TRBD2 | TRBJ2-7 | TRBV30 | 14 | - | CAWSLAGAGYEQYF | TGTGCCTGGAGTTTAGCGGGAGCTGGCTACGAGCAGTACTTC
- | TRBJ1-4 | TRBV7-9 | 16 | - | CASSLGAGGALEKLFF | TGTGCCAGCAGCTTAGGGGCGGGCGGGGCACTCGAAAAACTGTTTTTT
- | TRBJ1-1 | TRBV6-5 | 15 | - | CASSLETALNTEAFF | TGTGCCAGCAGTCTCGAGACAGCTCTGAACACTGAAGCTTTCTTT
TRBD1 | TRBJ2-7 | TRBV18 | 13 | - | CASSPQGQYEQYF | TGTGCCAGCTCACCACAGGGACAGTACGAGCAGTACTTC
- | TRBJ2-7 | TRBV19 | 15 | - | CASSTSDSLSYEQYF | TGTGCCAGTAGTACCTCAGACAGCCTTTCCTACGAGCAGTACTTC
- | TRBJ2-3 | TRBV19 | 12 | - | CASSPSPDTQYF | TGTGCCAGTAGCCCCTCCCCAGATACGCAGTATTTT
- | TRBJ2-1 | TRBV4-3 | 13 | - | CASSQDFAGPGFF | TGCGCCAGCAGCCAAGATTTCGCGGGGCCAGGGTTCTTC
TRBD1 | TRBJ1-1 | TRBV6-2/TRBV6-3 | 14 | - | CASSGQGRNTEAFF | TGTGCCAGCAGCGGACAGGGCCGGAACACTGAAGCTTTCTTT
- | TRBJ1-1 | TRBV5-6 | 16 | - | CASSFWSTGRLTEAFF | TGTGCCAGCAGCTTTTGGTCCACAGGGCGTTTGACTGAAGCTTTCTTT
TRBD2 | TRBJ2-5 | TRBV9 | 16 | - | CASSVSGGGPVETQYF | TGTGCCAGCAGCGTTTCTGGCGGGGGGCCAGTGGAGACCCAGTACTTC
- | TRBJ2-7 | TRBV19 | 17 | few | CASSEHLTRLVSYEQYF | TGTGCCAGTAGTGAACACCTCACTAGGCTGGTCTCCTACGAGCAGTACTTC
- | TRBJ1-2 | TRBV25-1 | 12 | - | CASRDHRAGYTF | TGTGCCAGCAGGGACCACAGGGCTGGCTACACCTTC
TRBD2 | TRBJ2-5 | TRBV18 | 15 | - | CASSPLAGEGETQYF | TGTGCCAGCTCACCACTAGCGGGGGAAGGAGAGACCCAGTACTTC
- | TRBJ1-3 | TRBV6-1 | 15 | - | CASSEKGRLGNTIYF | TGTGCCAGCAGTGAAAAGGGGCGCTTAGGAAACACCATATATTTT
- | TRBJ2-3 | TRBV4-1 | 15 | - | CASSDRGANTDTQYF | TGCGCCAGCAGCGATCGGGGGGCTAACACAGATACGCAGTATTTT
TRBD1 | TRBJ1-2 | TRBV7-9 | 15 | - | CASSRLLTGNYGYTF | TGTGCCAGCAGCCGACTGCTGACAGGGAACTATGGCTACACCTTC
- | TRBJ1-5 | TRBV5-5 | 14 | - | CASSLRGGNQPQHF | TGTGCCAGCAGCTTAAGGGGTGGCAATCAGCCCCAGCATTTT